These 12 T cell receptor beta chains originate from one sample sequenced in a study of blood T cell repertoires in COVID-19. The assay was immunoSEQ multiplex PCR, and TCRdb's table has in-frame clones only and misses some. In the table there are 120,000 to 150,000 clones, roughly 76% of which are singletons. Sequencing was performed on peripheral blood. Source of these receptors: a man aged 80 or over with acute or convalescent COVID-19.

This clone was seen more than once but under ten times. The V gene is TRBV7-6, the J gene TRBJ2-3; D possibly corresponds to TRBD1 (6 bases). The CDR3 length is 14 residues. V was clipped by 5 bases and J by 4 bases, with 13 bases between them. CDR1 SGHVS and CDR2 FNYEAQ come from the germline V gene. The DNA for the CDR3 is TGTGCCAGCAGCACGTTCAGGGGAGCAGATACGCAGTATTTT. It yields the protein CASSTFRGADTQYF. The variable domain in full, with the rest retrieved from reference TRBV7-6 and TRBJ2-3, is GAGVSQSPRYKVTKRGQDVALRCDPISGHVSLYWYRQALGQGPEFLTYFNYEAQQDKSGLPNDRFSAERPEGSISTLTIQRTEQRDSAMYRCASSTFRGADTQYFGPGTRLTVL.

This clone has a single count. V gene TRBV7-2 combines with J gene TRBJ1-2, with a weak D call TRBD1 (6 bases). V lost 7 bases and J 2 bases, leaving 23 bases between the germline ends. The V gene's germline CDR1 is SGHTA and CDR2 FQGNSA. The CDR3 contains 17 residues. The CDR3 loop reads CASTQIGGAKGNYGYTF. The CDR3 bases are TGTGCCAGCACCCAAATTGGGGGGGCAAAAGGGAACTATGGCTACACCTTC.

This clone was detected only once. The chain recombines TRBV28 with TRBJ2-3; 12 bases are shared with TRBD2. Trimming took 8 bases from V and 5 from J; bases not matched to a gene: 5. Germline lookup yields CDR1 MDHEN and CDR2 SYDVKM. This CDR3 has 14 amino acids. For the CDR3, the DNA is TGTGCCAGCCTTACTAGCGGGGGGTTAGATACGCAGTATTTT. Its translation: CASLTSGGLDTQYF.

This clone came up many times. V gene TRBV30 combines with J gene TRBJ1-6; TRBD1 matches at 8 bases. The CDR3 extends over 14 amino acids. Looked up from germline, CDR1 is GTSNPN and CDR2 is SVGIG (reference sequence). V shed 5 bases and J 7 bases; nucleotides not matched to a gene: 7. The CDR3 bases are TGTGCCTGGGCAGACAGGGGTTACAATTCACCCCTCCACTTT. As protein: CAWADRGYNSPLHF.

The rearrangement joins TRBV4-3 to TRBJ2-7, with 7 bases fitting TRBD1. Germline V gives CDR1 LGHNA, CDR2 YSLEER. The CDR3 has 13 amino acids. Unmatched junction bases numbered 2, after V lost 4 bases and J lost 2 bases. The CDR3 here is CASSRDRTYEQYF. Written as DNA, the CDR3 is TGCGCCAGCAGCCGGGACAGAACCTACGAGCAGTACTTC.

This clone was observed a handful of times. This chain uses TRBV11-2 with TRBJ1-2; the D is unclear. The CDR3 length is 11 residues. V lost 11 bases, J lost 6 bases, and 13 bases lay in between. Germline CDR1 and CDR2: SGHAT and FQNNGV. The chain's CDR3 is CAANYGDGYTF. The CDR3, as DNA: TGTGCCGCGAATTACGGGGATGGCTACACCTTC.

The rearrangement uses TRBV11-3 and TRBJ2-2; TRBD1 matches at 11 bases. Germline assignment: CDR1 SGHNT and CDR2 YENEEA. This CDR3 is 16 amino acids long. The ends lost 5 bases at V and 6 bases at J; junction bases unmatched: 8. The CDR3 spells CASSLRGQGDAGELFF. As DNA, the CDR3 is TGTGCCAGCAGCCTGCGGGGACAGGGGGATGCCGGGGAGCTGTTTTTT.

J is TRBJ2-2 and V is TRBV3-1 (or the pseudogene TRBV3-2); no definite D call. The V end lost 0 bases, the J end lost 7 bases, and 6 bases lay between the germline ends. The CDR3 has 13 residues. Germline CDR1 and CDR2: LGHDT and YNNKEL (reference sequence). The CDR3 bases are TGTGCCAGCAGCCAAGAATACAACGGGGAGCTGTTTTTT. Translation: CASSQEYNGELFF.

The chain employs TRBV5-1 and TRBJ1-1, with 9 bases lining up with TRBD1. CDR3 length: 15 residues. Germline lookup yields CDR1 SGHRS and CDR2 YFSETQ. Germline trimming cut 3 bases from V and 1 base from J; bases unmatched to any gene: 4. CDR3 in DNA: TGCGCCAGCAGCTGGACAGGGGTGGGGAACACTGAAGCTTTCTTT. Amino acid sequence: CASSWTGVGNTEAFF. The whole variable domain, filled in from reference TRBV5-1 and TRBJ1-1, reads KAGVTQTPRYLIKTRGQQVTLSCSPISGHRSVSWYQQTPGQGLQFLFEYFSETQRNKGNFPGRFSGRQFSNSRSEMNVSTLELGDSALYLCASSWTGVGNTEAFFGQGTRLTVV.

V gene TRBV15 combines with J gene TRBJ1-3; D might be TRBD1 (5 bases). Trimming pared 0 bases from V and 2 bases from J, leaving 11 bases between. Germline V lookup: CDR1 LNHNV, CDR2 YYDKDF (reference sequence). This CDR3 comprises 16 residues. The CDR3 DNA is TGTGCCACCAGCAGAGATCCATCCAGGGCTGGAAACACCATATATTTT. It encodes CATSRDPSRAGNTIYF.

By frequency in the sample, this clone is medium-sized. The CDR3 sequence: CASSLGSSYNSPLHF. The CDR3 nucleotides read TGTGCCAGCAGCTTGGGGAGCTCCTATAATTCACCCCTCCACTTT. This chain joins TRBV7-9 and TRBJ1-6, with D hard to call. This CDR3 is 15 amino acids long. Deletions cut 3 bases from V and 0 bases from J, with 6 bases between. Per the germline V gene, CDR1 is SEHNR and CDR2 is FQNEAQ (reference sequence).

This sequence joins TRBV19 and TRBJ1-1, with TRBD1 matching over 8 bases. Germline CDR1 is LNHDA and CDR2 is SQIVND (reference sequence). This CDR3 spans 15 amino acids. V shed 4 bases, J shed 6 bases, and the junction held 10 bases outside the gene matches. The CDR3: CASSTGGAKRPEAFF. The CDR3 bases are TGTGCCAGTAGTACAGGGGGCGCGAAACGGCCTGAAGCTTTCTTT.